The 32 T cell receptor beta chains reported below all come from one sample, sequenced in a study of blood T cell repertoires in COVID-19. Generated by immunoSEQ multiplex PCR, the TCRdb table keeps only in-frame clones and is missing some. The data show about 360,000 clones, with around 86% seen just once and under 3% held by the top ten. Sequencing used peripheral blood. The source of these receptors is a human donor in a cohort sampled during active COVID-19.

V is TRBV9 and J is TRBJ2-7; 12 bases match TRBD2. Trimming took 4 bases from V and 1 from J; bases not matched to a gene: 6. The CDR3 sequence is 16 residues long. Germline loops: CDR1 SGDLS, CDR2 YYNGEE. DNA of the CDR3: TGTGCCAGCAGCACCTCCGGGACTAGCGGGTCCTACGAGCAGTACTTC. As protein: CASSTSGTSGSYEQYF.

V gene TRBV6-5 combines with J gene TRBJ2-3; 7 positions agree with TRBD2. Germline-derived CDR1 and CDR2 are MNHEY and SVGAGI. V lost 3 bases, J lost 0 bases, and 6 bases stayed unmatched. CDR3 length: 16 amino acids. The CDR3 loop is CASSYTSRGSTDTQYF. The CDR3 nucleotides read TGTGCCAGCAGTTATACATCGCGGGGGAGCACAGATACGCAGTATTTT.

V is TRBV7-9 and J is TRBJ2-2; D gene uncertain. CDR3 size: 13 residues. V was clipped by 5 bases and J by 5 bases, with 9 bases between them. Germline V CDR1 and CDR2: SEHNR, FQNEAQ (reference sequence). The CDR3 spells CASSLLETGELFF. As DNA, the CDR3 is TGTGCCAGCAGCCTCCTCGAGACCGGGGAGCTGTTTTTT.

The chain recombines TRBV16 with TRBJ2-1; TRBD1 aligns across 7 bases. CDR3 length equals 12 residues. Germline loops: CDR1 KGHSY, CDR2 FQNENV. Trimming removed 0 bases from V and 16 bases from J; junction bases left unmatched: 6. The CDR3 bases are TGTGCCAGCAGCCAATCGCGGACAGGTCTCTTCTTC. Translation gives CASSQSRTGLFF.

V usage is TRBV7-9 and J usage is TRBJ2-2, with TRBD2 identical over 8 bases. Germline CDR1 reads SEHNR; CDR2 reads FQNEAQ (reference sequence). V shed 5 bases and J 3 bases; nucleotides not matched to a gene: 8. The CDR3 spans 16 residues. The CDR3 coding sequence is TGTGCCAGCAGCCGGCCCCCCGGGGGGGACACCGGGGAGCTGTTTTTT. This codes for CASSRPPGGDTGELFF.

The rearrangement joins TRBV5-5 to TRBJ1-2, with a possible D match to TRBD1 (6 bases). The CDR3 consists of 16 residues. V was pared by 2 bases and J by 4 bases, with 18 bases between. Germline-derived CDR1 and CDR2 are SGHKS and YYEKEE (reference sequence). The CDR3 spells CASSFRGQMLAYGYTF. The CDR3, as DNA: TGTGCCAGCAGCTTCCGAGGACAGATGCTCGCCTATGGCTACACCTTC. The full variable domain, completed using reference TRBV5-5 and TRBJ1-2, is DAGVTQSPTHLIKTRGQQVTLRCSPISGHKSVSWYQQVLGQGPQFIFQYYEKEERGRGNFPDRFSARQFPNYSSELNVNALLLGDSALYLCASSFRGQMLAYGYTFGSGTRLTVV.

The sample holds a few counts of this clone. The gene calls are TRBV5-1 and TRBJ2-7; 7 bases line up with TRBD1. V was pared by 3 bases and J by 0 bases, with 6 bases of the junction left unmatched. CDR1 SGHRS and CDR2 YFSETQ come from the germline V gene. This CDR3 is built from 15 residues. This CDR3 is CASSSGQANSYEQYF. CDR3 bases: TGCGCCAGCAGCTCTGGACAGGCCAACTCCTACGAGCAGTACTTC.

V and J are TRBV5-1 and TRBJ2-3; no firm D call. The V gene's germline CDR1 is SGHRS and CDR2 YFSETQ. V was shortened by 0 bases and J by 0 bases, with 8 bases between the two germline ends. The CDR3 extends over 15 amino acids. The CDR3 is CASSLDSPSTDTQYF. The DNA of the CDR3 is TGCGCCAGCAGCTTGGACAGTCCTAGCACAGATACGCAGTATTTT. The variable domain in full, with the rest retrieved from reference TRBV5-1 and TRBJ2-3, is KAGVTQTPRYLIKTRGQQVTLSCSPISGHRSVSWYQQTPGQGLQFLFEYFSETQRNKGNFPGRFSGRQFSNSRSEMNVSTLELGDSALYLCASSLDSPSTDTQYFGPGTRLTVL.

This clone was counted between two and nine times. V gene TRBV28 combines with J gene TRBJ1-2; D gene uncertain. V was cut by 7 bases and J by 5 bases, with 14 bases left in between. This CDR3 has 13 amino acids. Germline V CDR1 and CDR2: MDHEN, SYDVKM. CDR3 sequence reads: CASTRVSGYGYTF. DNA of the CDR3: TGTGCCAGCACCCGGGTGTCGGGTTATGGCTACACCTTC.

The V gene is TRBV6-5, the J gene TRBJ1-2, with D uncertain. Germline lookup yields CDR1 MNHEY and CDR2 SVGAGI. V was cut by 2 bases and J by 3 bases, with 13 bases left in between. This CDR3 contains 15 residues. The CDR3 sequence: CASSYTPRGDYGYTF. The CDR3 DNA follows: TGTGCCAGCAGTTACACCCCCCGCGGGGACTATGGCTACACCTTC.

The V and J genes are TRBV27 and TRBJ2-3; 11 positions agree with TRBD2. This CDR3 spans 16 amino acids. CDR1 and CDR2 (germline): MNHEY, SMNVEV (reference sequence). V dropped 7 bases and J dropped 4; count of bases not matched to a gene: 10. CDR3 residues: CASNSLAGEGPDTQYF. The CDR3 bases are TGTGCCAGCAACTCACTAGCGGGAGAGGGACCAGATACGCAGTATTTT.

The rearrangement uses TRBV19 and TRBJ1-3; 11 positions agree with TRBD1. The CDR3 has 16 amino acids. The germline CDR1 and CDR2 sequences are LNHDA and SQIVND (reference sequence). The ends lost 2 bases at V and 2 bases at J; junction bases unmatched: 2. The chain's CDR3 is CASSIPGQGAGNTIYF. DNA of the CDR3: TGTGCCAGTAGTATACCGGGACAGGGGGCTGGAAACACCATATATTTT.

The chain uses TRBV27 and TRBJ1-1, with D perhaps TRBD1 (6 bases). Per the germline V gene, CDR1 is MNHEY and CDR2 is SMNVEV (reference sequence). The CDR3 is 17 residues long. Trimming shortened V by 8 bases and J by 0 bases, and 22 bases separated the two germline ends. The CDR3 here is CASSPLGGERMNTEAFF. The CDR3 coding sequence is TGTGCCAGCTCCCCCCTAGGGGGGGAAAGAATGAACACTGAAGCTTTCTTT.

The rearrangement joins TRBV29-1 to TRBJ1-5; TRBD1 agrees at 12 bases. J lost 3 bases, V lost 6 bases, and 9 bases had no gene match. Germline lookup yields CDR1 SQVTM and CDR2 ANQGSEA. This CDR3 comprises 16 residues. CDR3 sequence (DNA): TGCAGCGTAGCCGAGGGGACAGGGGGCTTCAATCAGCCCCAGCATTTT. Translated, it gives CSVAEGTGGFNQPQHF.

CDR3 protein: CASSRTGTLTYNEQFF. The CDR3 bases are TGTGCCAGCAGCCGGACAGGGACCCTTACCTACAATGAGCAGTTCTTC. The chain joins TRBV11-1 to TRBJ2-1, with 8 bases matching TRBD1. The trim removed 5 bases at V and 2 bases at J, leaving 8 bases unmatched. From germline, CDR1 is SGHAT and CDR2 FQDESV (reference sequence). The CDR3 is 16 residues long.

The chain employs TRBV18 and TRBJ1-1; no firm D call. CDR1 is KGHSH, CDR2 LQKENI, per germline. The CDR3 is made up of 15 amino acids. V was trimmed by 3 bases and J by 1 base, leaving 12 bases between them. CDR3 sequence reads: CASSPGGDGNTEAFF. The CDR3 nucleotides are TGTGCCAGCTCACCTGGCGGCGACGGGAACACTGAAGCTTTCTTT. Using reference TRBV18 and TRBJ1-1 for the parts outside the CDR3, the full variable domain is NAGVMQNPRHLVRRRGQEARLRCSPMKGHSHVYWYRQLPEEGLKFMVYLQKENIIDESGMPKERFSAEFPKEGPSILRIQQVVRGDSAAYFCASSPGGDGNTEAFFGQGTRLTVV.

This sequence joins TRBV7-3 and TRBJ2-5, with 7 bases fitting TRBD2. The germline gives CDR1 SGHTA, CDR2 FQGTGA. The CDR3 totals 15 residues. Unmatched junction bases numbered 7, after V lost 5 bases and J lost 1 base. The CDR3 protein is CASSAQRGPQETQYF. The CDR3 DNA reads TGTGCCAGCAGCGCGCAGCGGGGACCCCAAGAGACCCAGTACTTC.

V and J are TRBV7-8 and TRBJ2-2; TRBD1 agrees at 9 bases. This CDR3 has 14 residues. After removal of 5 bases from V and 7 bases from J, the junction contained 5 bases not matched to a gene. Germline CDR1 reads SGHVS; CDR2 reads FQNEAQ. The CDR3 loop is CASSHRGPDGELFF. Here the CDR3 DNA reads TGTGCCAGCAGCCACAGGGGGCCGGACGGGGAGCTGTTTTTT.

The chain uses TRBV7-7 and TRBJ2-2; D possibly corresponds to TRBD2 (6 bases). Germline V lookup: CDR1 SSHAT, CDR2 FNYEAQ (reference sequence). V was cut by 3 bases and J by 1 base, with 18 bases left in between. The CDR3 consists of 18 residues. The DNA of the CDR3 is TGTGCCAGCAGCTTGGCCCCCGGGCGGCGGGGGAACACCGGGGAGCTGTTTTTT. Translation: CASSLAPGRRGNTGELFF.

The J gene is TRBJ1-1, the V gene TRBV19; D gene unclear. V was pared by 5 bases and J by 4 bases, with 17 bases between. The CDR3 contains 15 residues. CDR1 is LNHDA and CDR2 is SQIVND in the germline V gene (reference sequence). CDR3 residues: CASSQLDFGFTEAFF. The CDR3 bases are TGTGCCAGTAGTCAACTAGACTTCGGGTTCACTGAAGCTTTCTTT.

For the CDR3, the DNA is TGTGCCAGCAGCTTAGGTATCGGGAGCGCGTACAATGAGCAGTTCTTC. Translating it yields CASSLGIGSAYNEQFF. V and J are TRBV7-2 and TRBJ2-1; the D gene is possibly TRBD2 (6 bases). Trimming pared 1 base from V and 4 bases from J, leaving 14 bases between. This CDR3 is built from 16 residues. The germline CDR1 and CDR2 sequences are SGHTA and FQGNSA.

The chain combines TRBV11-2 with TRBJ1-6, with TRBD1 matching 9 bases. The J segment lost 6 bases and the V segment lost 4 bases, leaving 1 base of the junction unmatched. Germline assignment: CDR1 SGHAT and CDR2 FQNNGV. The CDR3 is 14 residues long. As DNA, the CDR3 is TGTGCCAGCAGCTGGGACAGGGTTAATTCACCCCTCCACTTT. Translating gives CASSWDRVNSPLHF. The full variable domain, rest sourced from reference TRBV11-2 and TRBJ1-6, is EAGVAQSPRYKIIEKRQSVAFWCNPISGHATLYWYQQILGQGPKLLIQFQNNGVVDDSQLPKDRFSAERLKGVDSTLKIQPAKLEDSAVYLCASSWDRVNSPLHFGNGTRLTVT.

The V call is TRBV29-1, the J call TRBJ2-3; 7 nucleotides match TRBD1. The CDR3 runs 13 residues. V lost 1 base and J lost 3; bases outside the gene matches: 1. CDR1 and CDR2 (germline): SQVTM, ANQGSEA. The CDR3 loop is CSVEGQGTDTQYF. DNA of the CDR3: TGCAGCGTTGAAGGACAGGGAACAGATACGCAGTATTTT.

The chain joins TRBV19 to TRBJ1-1, with 8 bases aligning to TRBD1. CDR3 length: 15 residues. J lost 1 base, V lost 7 bases, and 8 bases had no gene match. CDR1 and CDR2 (germline): LNHDA, SQIVND (reference sequence). This CDR3 reads CASIRTGTGNTEAFF. The CDR3 DNA sequence: TGTGCCAGTATCCGGACAGGGACGGGGAACACTGAAGCTTTCTTT.

The CDR3 protein is CASSDRGFGQETQYF. In DNA, the CDR3 is TGCGCCAGCAGTGACAGGGGTTTTGGTCAAGAGACCCAGTACTTC. The gene calls are TRBV10-1 and TRBJ2-5; D is perhaps TRBD1 (6 bases). The CDR3 consists of 15 residues. Trimming stripped 3 bases from V and 2 bases from J, with 13 bases between. CDR1 and CDR2 (germline): WNHNN, SYGVQD (reference sequence).

The V call is TRBV3-1 (or the pseudogene TRBV3-2), the J call TRBJ1-5, with D possibly matching TRBD1 (6 bases). Germline CDR1 and CDR2: LGHDT and YNNKEL (reference sequence). With 3 bases removed from V and 5 bases from J, the gap between germline ends came to 14 bases. The CDR3 consists of 15 residues. CDR3 DNA: TGTGCCAGCAGCCACACAGGGATGTGGGATCAGCCCCAGCATTTT. It is translated as CASSHTGMWDQPQHF.

This rearrangement joins TRBV7-9 to TRBJ2-5, with D tentatively TRBD2 (6 bases). Germline loops: CDR1 SEHNR, CDR2 FQNEAQ (reference sequence). The CDR3 contains 14 residues. V was shortened by 5 bases and J by 5 bases, with 15 bases between the two germline ends. CDR3: CASSPGVPRETQYF. CDR3 DNA sequence: TGTGCCAGCAGCCCGGGGGTCCCTCGGGAGACCCAGTACTTC.

The rearrangement joins TRBV7-9 to TRBJ2-7; 7 bases are shared with TRBD2. The CDR3 contains 14 residues. Germline V gene lookup returns CDR1 SEHNR and CDR2 FQNEAQ (reference sequence). Losses at the gene ends were 1 base for V and 3 bases for J; bases not matched to a gene: 3. CDR3 sequence reads: CASSLGLADYEQYF. CDR3 nucleotide sequence: TGTGCCAGCAGCTTAGGCCTAGCGGACTACGAGCAGTACTTC.

The chain combines TRBV5-1 with TRBJ2-5; 9 bases match TRBD1. Trimming cost V 3 bases and J 5 bases; bases outside gene matches: 14. The germline V gene encodes CDR1 SGHRS and CDR2 YFSETQ. CDR3 length equals 17 residues. DNA of the CDR3: TGCGCCAGCAGCTCCAATACAGGGGGCGGGACAGGGGAGACCCAGTACTTC. Its protein product is CASSSNTGGGTGETQYF.

CDR3 nucleotide sequence: TGTGCCAGCAGCGTAGGAGTCGTTGAGGGACAGGCTTTAGGCTACACCTTC. Its protein product is CASSVGVVEGQALGYTF. The chain is built from TRBV9 and TRBJ1-2; the match to TRBD1 covers 8 bases. CDR1 is SGDLS, CDR2 YYNGEE, per germline. Germline trimming cut 0 bases from V and 8 bases from J; bases unmatched to any gene: 15. The CDR3 runs 17 residues.

The chain is built from TRBV7-2 and TRBJ2-1, with 10 nucleotides matching TRBD1. The CDR3 runs 16 residues. Germline loops: CDR1 SGHTA, CDR2 FQGNSA. V shed 3 bases and J 7 bases; nucleotides not matched to a gene: 9. CDR3 DNA: TGTGCCAGCAGCTTCGGAGGGGACAGGGGAAGGAATGAGCAGTTCTTC. Translation gives CASSFGGDRGRNEQFF.

The V gene is TRBV6-1, the J gene TRBJ2-5; no definite D call. Looked up from germline, CDR1 is MNHNS and CDR2 is SASEGT. The V gene lost 2 bases and the J gene lost 4 bases, with 14 bases spanning the gap. The CDR3 spans 15 residues. CDR3 sequence (DNA): TGTGCCAGCAGTGAAAGTGAGGCCCCTGGAGAGACCCAGTACTTC. Encoded protein: CASSESEAPGETQYF.